Below, 11 T cell receptor beta chains from the same sample are listed, as sequenced in a study of shared clonotypes between healthy human individuals. Naive CD8 cells lacked CD45RO and underwent positive selection for CCR7, leaving out terminally differentiated effector memory CD45RA+ cells. Produced via immunoSEQ multiplex PCR; TCRdb's table is partial and in-frame only. The sample shows fewer than 700,000 clones, around 96% of them seen only once. Sequenced sample: naive CD8+ T cells sorted from blood. Receptor source: a woman aged 30 to 39 in good health.

This clone appeared once. The same CDR3 is also encoded by other DNA sequences in this sample. The chain employs TRBV27 and TRBJ2-7; D unclear. V shed 0 bases and J shed 3 bases, with 9 bases lying between them. In germline, CDR1 is MNHEY, CDR2 SMNVEV (reference sequence). CDR3 size: 14 residues. CDR3 nucleotides: TGTGCCAGCAGTTTATCCGGGTCAGGCTACGAGCAGTACTTC. Its translation: CASSLSGSGYEQYF.

V usage is TRBV28 and J usage is TRBJ1-5; the D gene is possibly TRBD1 (5 bases). Germline CDR1 MDHEN, CDR2 SYDVKM. The CDR3 has 14 amino acids. V dropped 11 bases and J dropped 1 base, with 15 bases sitting between them. The CDR3 DNA reads as TGTGCCGGAGGGGCCGACGTGAGCAATCAGCCCCAGCATTTT. Protein sequence: CAGGADVSNQPQHF.

This clone was seen just once. This sequence joins TRBV2 and TRBJ2-6; D is undetermined. This CDR3 has 13 amino acids. In germline, CDR1 is SNHLY, CDR2 FYNNEI. The germline V and J ends were trimmed by 7 bases and 1 base, with 5 bases remaining between them. The CDR3 DNA reads as TGTGCCAGCACGAGTTCTGGGGCCAACGTCCTGACTTTC. It encodes CASTSSGANVLTF.

V and J are TRBV5-6 and TRBJ2-2, with D perhaps TRBD1 (6 bases). The CDR3 has 16 residues. Germline V gene sequence: CDR1 SGHDT, CDR2 YYEEEE. V lost 4 bases and J lost 2, with 15 bases in between. The CDR3 bases are TGTGCCAGCAGCGAGGGACAAAAAATAAACACCGGGGAGCTGTTTTTT. Translation: CASSEGQKINTGELFF. Based on the CDR3 plus reference TRBV5-6 and TRBJ2-2, the full variable domain is DAGVTQSPTHLIKTRGQQVTLRCSPKSGHDTVSWYQQALGQGPQFIFQYYEEEERQRGNFPDRFSGHQFPNYSSELNVNALLLGDSALYLCASSEGQKINTGELFFGEGSRLTVL.

V usage is TRBV4-1 and J usage is TRBJ1-5; D remains unclear. V lost 3 bases and J 6 bases, leaving 15 bases between the germline ends. The CDR3 extends over 15 amino acids. CDR1 is MGHRA and CDR2 is YSYEKL in the germline V gene. CDR3 sequence reads: CASSQTDAPVQPQHF. The CDR3, as DNA: TGCGCCAGCAGCCAGACGGACGCGCCGGTTCAGCCCCAGCATTTT.

This rearrangement joins TRBV11-2 to TRBJ2-6; no firm D call. CDR1 is SGHAT, CDR2 FQNNGV, per germline. Between the trimmed V and J ends, which lost 6 bases and 1 base, there was a span of 13 bases. The CDR3 consists of 16 residues. CDR3 sequence: CASSHAGWSGANVLTF. The CDR3 nucleotides are TGTGCCAGCAGTCACGCCGGGTGGTCTGGGGCCAACGTCCTGACTTTC.

J is TRBJ1-5 and V is TRBV19; no reliable D call. Germline lookup yields CDR1 LNHDA and CDR2 SQIVND (reference sequence). V shed 7 bases and J shed 7 bases, with 11 bases lying between them. CDR3 length equals 12 residues. CDR3 sequence (DNA): TGTGCCAGTACTGAGGGTCTCCAGCCCCAGCATTTT. It encodes CASTEGLQPQHF.

V is TRBV7-9 and J is TRBJ1-2, with unresolved D. The CDR3 sequence is 15 residues long. Deletions cut 5 bases from V and 5 bases from J, with 18 bases between. Germline V gene sequence: CDR1 SEHNR, CDR2 FQNEAQ (reference sequence). For the CDR3, the DNA is TGTGCCAGCAGCCCCGGGCGAACCGACGGGTATGGCTACACCTTC. Residues: CASSPGRTDGYGYTF.

The rearrangement joins TRBV27 to TRBJ1-5; weak D call: TRBD1 (6 bases). Germline V gene lookup returns CDR1 MNHEY and CDR2 SMNVEV (reference sequence). The V gene lost 5 bases and the J gene lost 9 bases, with 11 bases spanning the gap. This CDR3 comprises 12 residues. This CDR3 reads CASSTQQGPQHF. Here the CDR3 DNA reads TGTGCCAGCAGTACCCAACAGGGGCCCCAGCATTTT.

The V call is TRBV27, the J call TRBJ2-5; D is unclear. TRBJ2-7 matches the DNA end more closely, so the J call is doubtful. This CDR3 contains 13 residues. Germline V gives CDR1 MNHEY, CDR2 SMNVEV (reference sequence). The CDR3: CASSLGETYEQYF. The CDR3 bases are TGTGCCAGCAGTTTAGGGGAAACCTACGAGCAGTACTTC.

CDR3 bases: TGTGCCAGCAGTTCGACAGGGGGCATCACCTACGAGCAGTACTTC. Protein sequence: CASSSTGGITYEQYF. The chain recombines TRBV27 with TRBJ2-7, with 10 bases fitting TRBD1. Losses at the gene ends were 4 bases for V and 2 bases for J; bases not matched to a gene: 5. The germline gives CDR1 MNHEY, CDR2 SMNVEV (reference sequence). The CDR3 length is 15 residues.